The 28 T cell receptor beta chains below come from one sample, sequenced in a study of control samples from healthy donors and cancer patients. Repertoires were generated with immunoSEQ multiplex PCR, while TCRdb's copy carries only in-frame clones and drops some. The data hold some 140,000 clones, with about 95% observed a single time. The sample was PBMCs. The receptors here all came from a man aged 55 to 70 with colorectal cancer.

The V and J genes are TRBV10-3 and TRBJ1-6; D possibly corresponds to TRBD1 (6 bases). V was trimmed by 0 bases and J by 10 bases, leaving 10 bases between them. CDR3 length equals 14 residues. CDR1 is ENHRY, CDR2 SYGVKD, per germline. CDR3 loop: CAISESKGESPLHF. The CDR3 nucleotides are TGTGCCATCAGTGAGTCGAAGGGGGAATCACCCCTCCACTTT.

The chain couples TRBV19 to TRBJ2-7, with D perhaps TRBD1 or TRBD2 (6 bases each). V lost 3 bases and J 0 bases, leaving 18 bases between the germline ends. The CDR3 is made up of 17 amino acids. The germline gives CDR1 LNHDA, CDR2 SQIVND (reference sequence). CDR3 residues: CASSIDGGTKVSYEQYF. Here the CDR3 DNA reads TGTGCCAGTAGTATTGACGGAGGGACAAAGGTCTCCTACGAGCAGTACTTC.

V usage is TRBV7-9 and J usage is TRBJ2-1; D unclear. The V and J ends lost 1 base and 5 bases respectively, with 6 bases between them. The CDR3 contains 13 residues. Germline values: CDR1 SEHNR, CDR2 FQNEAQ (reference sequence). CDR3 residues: CASSLDRDNEQFF. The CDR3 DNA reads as TGTGCCAGCAGCTTAGATAGAGACAATGAGCAGTTCTTC.

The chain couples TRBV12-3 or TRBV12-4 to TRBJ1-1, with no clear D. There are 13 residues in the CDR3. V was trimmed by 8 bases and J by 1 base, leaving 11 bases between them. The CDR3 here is CASSYLSNTEAFF. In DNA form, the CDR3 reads TGTGCCAGCTCTTATCTCTCGAACACTGAAGCTTTCTTT.

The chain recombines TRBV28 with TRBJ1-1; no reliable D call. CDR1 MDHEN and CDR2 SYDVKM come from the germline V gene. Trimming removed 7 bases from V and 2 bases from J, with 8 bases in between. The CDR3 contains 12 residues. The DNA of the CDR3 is TGTGCCAGCAAGGAAAGTAACACTGAAGCTTTCTTT. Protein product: CASKESNTEAFF.

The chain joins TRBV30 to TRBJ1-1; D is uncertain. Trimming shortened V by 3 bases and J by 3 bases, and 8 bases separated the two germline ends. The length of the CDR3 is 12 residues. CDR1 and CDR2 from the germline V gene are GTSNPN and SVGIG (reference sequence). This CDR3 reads CAWRKPYTEAFF. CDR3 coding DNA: TGTGCCTGGAGGAAGCCTTACACTGAAGCTTTCTTT.

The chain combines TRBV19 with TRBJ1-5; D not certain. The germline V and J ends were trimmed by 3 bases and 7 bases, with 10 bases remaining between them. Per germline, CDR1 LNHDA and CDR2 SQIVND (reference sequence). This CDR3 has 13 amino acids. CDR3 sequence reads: CASSMEGGQPQHF. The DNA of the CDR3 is TGTGCCAGTAGTATGGAGGGTGGACAGCCCCAGCATTTT.

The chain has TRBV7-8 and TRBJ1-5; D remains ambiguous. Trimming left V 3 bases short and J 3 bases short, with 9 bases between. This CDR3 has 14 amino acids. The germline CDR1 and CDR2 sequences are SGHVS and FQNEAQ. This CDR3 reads CASSFGGNNQPQHF. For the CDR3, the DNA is TGTGCCAGCAGCTTTGGAGGGAACAATCAGCCCCAGCATTTT. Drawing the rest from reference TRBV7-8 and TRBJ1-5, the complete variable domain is GAGVSQSPRYKVAKRGQDVALRCDPISGHVSLFWYQQALGQGPEFLTYFQNEAQLDKSGLPSDRFFAERPEGSVSTLKIQRTQQEDSAVYLCASSFGGNNQPQHFGDGTRLSIL.

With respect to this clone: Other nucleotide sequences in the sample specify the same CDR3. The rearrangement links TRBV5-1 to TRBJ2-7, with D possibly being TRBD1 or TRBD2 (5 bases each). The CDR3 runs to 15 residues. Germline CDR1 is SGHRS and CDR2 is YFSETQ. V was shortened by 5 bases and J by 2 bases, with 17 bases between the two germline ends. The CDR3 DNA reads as TGCGCCAGCAGGACCGGGACGGGGAAAACCTACGAGCAGTACTTC. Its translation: CASRTGTGKTYEQYF. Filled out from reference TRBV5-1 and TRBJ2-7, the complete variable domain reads KAGVTQTPRYLIKTRGQQVTLSCSPISGHRSVSWYQQTPGQGLQFLFEYFSETQRNKGNFPGRFSGRQFSNSRSEMNVSTLELGDSALYLCASRTGTGKTYEQYFGPGTRLTVT.

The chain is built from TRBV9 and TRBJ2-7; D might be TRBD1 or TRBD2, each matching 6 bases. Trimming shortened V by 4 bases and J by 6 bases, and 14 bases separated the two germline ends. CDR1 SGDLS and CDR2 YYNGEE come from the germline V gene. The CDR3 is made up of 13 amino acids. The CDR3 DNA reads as TGTGCCAGCAGCAGGGGGGACGGTTCCGAGCAGTACTTC. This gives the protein CASSRGDGSEQYF. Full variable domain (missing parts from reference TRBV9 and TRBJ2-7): DSGVTQTPKHLITATGQRVTLRCSPRSGDLSVYWYQQSLDQGLQFLIQYYNGEERAKGNILERFSAQQFPDLHSELNLSSLELGDSALYFCASSRGDGSEQYFGPGTRLTVT.

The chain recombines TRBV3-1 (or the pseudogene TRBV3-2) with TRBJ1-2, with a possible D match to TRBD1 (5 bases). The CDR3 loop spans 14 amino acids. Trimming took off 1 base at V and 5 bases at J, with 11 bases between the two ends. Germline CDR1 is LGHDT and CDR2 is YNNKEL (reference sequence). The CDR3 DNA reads TGTGCCAGCAGCCAAGTTCAGGGAGGATATGGCTACACCTTC. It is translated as CASSQVQGGYGYTF.

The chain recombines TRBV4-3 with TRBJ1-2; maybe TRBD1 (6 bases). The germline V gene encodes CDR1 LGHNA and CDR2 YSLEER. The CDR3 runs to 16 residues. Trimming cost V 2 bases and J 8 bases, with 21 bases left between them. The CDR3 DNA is TGCGCCAGCAGCCAACTCACGGGACAAGGGGCTATAGGCTACACCTTC. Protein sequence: CASSQLTGQGAIGYTF.

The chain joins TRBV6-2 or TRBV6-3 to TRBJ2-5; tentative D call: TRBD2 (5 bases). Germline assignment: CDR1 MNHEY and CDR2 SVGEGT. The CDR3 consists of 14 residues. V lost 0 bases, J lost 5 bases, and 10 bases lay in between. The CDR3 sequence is CASSYSASMETQYF. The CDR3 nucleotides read TGTGCCAGCAGTTACTCGGCTAGCATGGAGACCCAGTACTTC.

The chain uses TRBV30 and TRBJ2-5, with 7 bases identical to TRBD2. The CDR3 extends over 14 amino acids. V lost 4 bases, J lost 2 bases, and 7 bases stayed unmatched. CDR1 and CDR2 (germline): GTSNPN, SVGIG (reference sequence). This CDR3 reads CAWTHGGKQETQYF. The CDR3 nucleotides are TGTGCCTGGACCCACGGGGGGAAACAAGAGACCCAGTACTTC.

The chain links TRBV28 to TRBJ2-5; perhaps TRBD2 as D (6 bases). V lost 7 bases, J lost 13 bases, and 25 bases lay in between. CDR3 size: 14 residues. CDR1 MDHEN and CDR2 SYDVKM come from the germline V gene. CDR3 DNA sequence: TGTGCCAGCACGACCGGGACTGCGAATCCCTCATGGTACTTC. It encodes CASTTGTANPSWYF.

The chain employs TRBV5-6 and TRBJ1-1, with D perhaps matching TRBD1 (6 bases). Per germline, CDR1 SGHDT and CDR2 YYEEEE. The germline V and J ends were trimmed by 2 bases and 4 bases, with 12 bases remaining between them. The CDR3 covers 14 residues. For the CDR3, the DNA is TGTGCCAGCAGCTTATCAGGGGAGGCCACTGAAGCTTTCTTT. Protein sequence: CASSLSGEATEAFF.

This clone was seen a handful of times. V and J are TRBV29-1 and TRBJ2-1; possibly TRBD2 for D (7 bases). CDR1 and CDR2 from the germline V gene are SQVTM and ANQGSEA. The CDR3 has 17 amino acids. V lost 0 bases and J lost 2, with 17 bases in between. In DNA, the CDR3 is TGCAGCGTTGAAGATCAGGAGTCGGGGGGCACCTACAATGAGCAGTTCTTC. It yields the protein CSVEDQESGGTYNEQFF.

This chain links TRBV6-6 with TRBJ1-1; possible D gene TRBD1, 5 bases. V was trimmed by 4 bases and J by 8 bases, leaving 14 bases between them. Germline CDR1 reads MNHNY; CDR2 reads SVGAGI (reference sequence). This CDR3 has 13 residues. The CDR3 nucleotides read TGTGCCAGCAGTTTTGGCACAGGTGCAGAAGCTTTCTTT. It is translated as CASSFGTGAEAFF.

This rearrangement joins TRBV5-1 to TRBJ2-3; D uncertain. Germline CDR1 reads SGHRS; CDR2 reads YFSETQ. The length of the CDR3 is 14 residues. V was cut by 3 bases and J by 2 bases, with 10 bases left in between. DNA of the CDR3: TGCGCCAGCAGCTCGAACTATTTCACAGATACGCAGTATTTT. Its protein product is CASSSNYFTDTQYF.

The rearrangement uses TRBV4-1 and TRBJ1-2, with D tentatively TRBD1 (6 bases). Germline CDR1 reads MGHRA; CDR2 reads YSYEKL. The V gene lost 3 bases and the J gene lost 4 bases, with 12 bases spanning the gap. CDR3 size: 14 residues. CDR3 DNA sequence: TGCGCCAGCAGCCAGGTAGGGGGTCGCTATGGCTACACCTTC. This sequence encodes CASSQVGGRYGYTF.

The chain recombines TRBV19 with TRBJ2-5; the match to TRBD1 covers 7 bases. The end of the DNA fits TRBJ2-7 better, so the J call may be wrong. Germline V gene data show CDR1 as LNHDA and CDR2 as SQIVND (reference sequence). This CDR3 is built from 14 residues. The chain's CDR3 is CASSGTATGYEQYF. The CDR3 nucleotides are TGTGCCAGTTCCGGGACAGCTACAGGGTACGAGCAGTACTTC.

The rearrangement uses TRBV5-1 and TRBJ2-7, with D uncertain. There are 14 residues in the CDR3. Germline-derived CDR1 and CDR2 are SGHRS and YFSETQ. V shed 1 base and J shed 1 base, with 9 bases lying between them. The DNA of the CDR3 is TGCGCCAGCAGCTTGTCGGCAGGTTCCTACGAGCAGTACTTC. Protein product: CASSLSAGSYEQYF.

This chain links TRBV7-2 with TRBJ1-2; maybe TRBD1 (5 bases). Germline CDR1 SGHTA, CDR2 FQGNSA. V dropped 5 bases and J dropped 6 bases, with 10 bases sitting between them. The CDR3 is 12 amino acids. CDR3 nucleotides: TGTGCCAGCAGCCCCGGGGGGGATGGCTACACCTTC. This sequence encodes CASSPGGDGYTF.

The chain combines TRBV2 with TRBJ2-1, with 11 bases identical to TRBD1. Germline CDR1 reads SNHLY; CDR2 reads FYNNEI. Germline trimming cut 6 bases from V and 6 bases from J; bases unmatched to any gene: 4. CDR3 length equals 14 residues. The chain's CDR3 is CASSGQGALNEQFF. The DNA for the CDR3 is TGTGCCAGCAGCGGACAGGGGGCTCTCAATGAGCAGTTCTTC.

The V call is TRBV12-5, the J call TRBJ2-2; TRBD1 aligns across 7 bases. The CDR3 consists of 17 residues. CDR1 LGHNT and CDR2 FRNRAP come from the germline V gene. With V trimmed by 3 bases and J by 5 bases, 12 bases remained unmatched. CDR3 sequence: CASGFLPPGQWTGELFF. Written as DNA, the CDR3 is TGTGCTAGTGGTTTCCTCCCTCCGGGACAGTGGACCGGGGAGCTGTTTTTT.

In nucleotides, the CDR3 is TGTGCCAGCAGCTTCAGTTCGCTTAGCAATCAGCCCCAGCATTTT. Its translation: CASSFSSLSNQPQHF. The rearrangement joins TRBV7-9 to TRBJ1-5; D unclear. Germline CDR1 and CDR2: SEHNR and FQNEAQ (reference sequence). The length of the CDR3 is 15 residues. The V gene lost 3 bases and the J gene lost 0 bases, with 9 bases spanning the gap. The entire variable domain, with the rest obtained from reference TRBV7-9 and TRBJ1-5, is as follows: DTGVSQNPRHKITKRGQNVTFRCDPISEHNRLYWYRQTLGQGPEFLTYFQNEAQLEKSRLLSDRFSAERPKGSFSTLEIQRTEQGDSAMYLCASSFSSLSNQPQHFGDGTRLSIL.

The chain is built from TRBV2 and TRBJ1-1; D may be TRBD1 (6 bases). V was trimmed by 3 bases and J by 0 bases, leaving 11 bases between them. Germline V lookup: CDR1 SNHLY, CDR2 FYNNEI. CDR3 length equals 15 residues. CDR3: CASSEGGWVNTEAFF. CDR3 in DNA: TGTGCCAGCAGTGAGGGGGGCTGGGTGAACACTGAAGCTTTCTTT.

CDR3 bases: TGTGCCAGCAGCCCCGTCCCAGGGAGCTACGAGCAGTACTTC. Protein product: CASSPVPGSYEQYF. The chain recombines TRBV7-9 with TRBJ2-7; D might be TRBD1 or TRBD2, each matching 5 bases. V was shortened by 5 bases and J by 3 bases, with 14 bases between the two germline ends. The CDR3 is made up of 14 amino acids. CDR1 SEHNR and CDR2 FQNEAQ come from the germline V gene (reference sequence). Complete variable domain (other parts from reference TRBV7-9 and TRBJ2-7): DTGVSQNPRHKITKRGQNVTFRCDPISEHNRLYWYRQTLGQGPEFLTYFQNEAQLEKSRLLSDRFSAERPKGSFSTLEIQRTEQGDSAMYLCASSPVPGSYEQYFGPGTRLTVT.